Detailed here is one T cell receptor beta chain. This CDR3 is 14 amino acids long. Trimming shortened V by 2 bases and J by 5 bases, and 13 bases separated the two germline ends. CDR1 and CDR2 (germline): SGHTA, FQGTGA. These data come from a study of blood T cell repertoires in COVID-19. About the study: Material from acute and convalescent COVID-19 was sourced from the United States, Italy and Spain. PBMCs, B-cell-depleted T cells, or T cells provided the cDNA or gDNA that made up the material.

Original analysis: Nucleated cell number was recorded as an estimate derived from reference gene primer amplification. Clones were sequenced by immunoSEQ multiplex PCR, and TCRdb holds only the in-frame ones, with some missing. For V, J and clone size, that table is used; D and trimming come from the DNA. The sample yields about 190,000 clones, roughly 86% seen once. V gene TRBV7-3 combines with J gene TRBJ2-7, with D possibly matching TRBD1 (6 bases). The clonotype originates from a middle-aged man with active or convalescent COVID-19. Sequenced input: peripheral blood. The CDR3 DNA follows: TGTGCCAGCAGCTTAGAACAGGGTGGCCACGAGCAGTACTTC. This translates into CASSLEQGGHEQYF.